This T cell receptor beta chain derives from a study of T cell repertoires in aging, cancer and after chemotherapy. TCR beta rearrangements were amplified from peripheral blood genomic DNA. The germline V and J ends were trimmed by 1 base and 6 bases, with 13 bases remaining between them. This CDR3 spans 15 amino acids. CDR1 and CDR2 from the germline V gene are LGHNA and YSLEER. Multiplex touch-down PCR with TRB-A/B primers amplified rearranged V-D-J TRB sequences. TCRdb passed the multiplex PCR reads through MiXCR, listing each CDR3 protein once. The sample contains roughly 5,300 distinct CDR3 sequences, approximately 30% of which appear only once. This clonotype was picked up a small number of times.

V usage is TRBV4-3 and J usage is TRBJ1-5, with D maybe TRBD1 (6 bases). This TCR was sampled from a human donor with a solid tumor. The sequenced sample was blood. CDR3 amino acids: CASSQVPGGSQPQHF. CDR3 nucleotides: TGCGCCAGCAGCCAAGTCCCGGGGGGCAGTCAGCCCCAGCATTTT.